This is a list of T cell receptor beta chains from one sample in a study of metastatic and nonmetastatic thyroid tumors. TCRdb reassembled clones from the PCR reads with MiXCR. Of around 45,000 clones listed, under 4% are singletons. Sample: blood. The receptor set was obtained from a female donor with papillary thyroid cancer or a benign thyroid nodule (not recorded which). Some clones in this sample may be carry-over from other donors' samples. CDR3s include the opening cysteine and the closing phenylalanine or tryptophan. Fields, in order: V gene, CDR3 length, D gene, clone size, J gene, CDR3 DNA, CDR3 protein. D genes are given only for firm matches. Not every row has a clone size; where given, it reads once, few, many or a size class.

TRBV19	15	.	many	TRBJ2-1	TGTGCCAGTAGTAGGTACGGGTCTGGGGGCAATGAGCAGTTCTTC	CASSRYGSGGNEQFF
TRBV6-5	14	.	.	TRBJ1-2	TGTGCCAGCAGTTACTCTGAGGTCCCCTATGGCTACACCTTC	CASSYSEVPYGYTF
TRBV18	16	.	many	TRBJ2-2	TGTGCCAGCTCACCACCGAGCGCCGTCCCGCCCGGGGAGCTGTTTTTT	CASSPPSAVPPGELFF
TRBV6-1	15	.	few	TRBJ2-3	TGTGCCAGCAGAGACAGAGTTTGGGGCACAGATACGCAGTATTTT	CASRDRVWGTDTQYF
TRBV27	14	.	many	TRBJ1-6	TGTGCCAGCAGTTTACGGCGGCTGAATTCACCCCTCCACTTT	CASSLRRLNSPLHF
TRBV9	13	.	many	TRBJ1-2	TGTGCCAGCAGCGTAGACTCCTCCTATGGCTACACCTTC	CASSVDSSYGYTF
TRBV6-2/TRBV6-3	14	.	.	TRBJ2-2	TGTGCCAGCAGTTATTGGCCGAACACCGGGGAGCTGTTTTTT	CASSYWPNTGELFF
TRBV19	15	TRBD1	medium-sized	TRBJ1-5	TGTGCCAGTAGTATAGACAAAGACAGGGGCCAGCCCCAGCATTTT	CASSIDKDRGQPQHF
TRBV12-3/TRBV12-4	14	.	many	TRBJ2-2	TGTGCCAGCAAGGTGGGGTTGAACACCGGGGAGCTGTTTTTT	CASKVGLNTGELFF
TRBV25-1	12	.	many	TRBJ2-3	TGTGCCAGCAGCCAGGGCACCGGGACGCAGTATTTT	CASSQGTGTQYF
TRBV15	14	.	many	TRBJ2-2	TGTGCCACCAGCAGATTCGGGGACACCGGGGAGCTGTTTTTT	CATSRFGDTGELFF
TRBV2	13	.	many	TRBJ1-4	TGTGCCAGCCGCGAGACGCAGATGGGCCAACTGTTTTTT	CASRETQMGQLFF
TRBV19	14	.	many	TRBJ1-6	TGTGCCAGTAGTATCCGCTCCTTGAATTCACCCCTCCACTTT	CASSIRSLNSPLHF
TRBV19	14	TRBD1	few	TRBJ2-3	TGTGCCAGTGAATCGGGACAGGGAACAGATACGCAGTATTTT	CASESGQGTDTQYF
TRBV11-3	16	TRBD2	many	TRBJ2-5	TGTGCCAGCAGCTTACGGGCTAGCGGGAGTGTGGAGACCCAGTACTTC	CASSLRASGSVETQYF
TRBV28	14	TRBD1	.	TRBJ2-7	TGTGCCAGCACCACGACAGGGGATGCCTACGAGCAGTACTTC	CASTTTGDAYEQYF
TRBV11-2	17	TRBD2	.	TRBJ2-5	TGTGCCAGCAGCTTAGGCGCCTCGGGGGGGCAGCAAGAGACCCAGTACTTC	CASSLGASGGQQETQYF